Listed below are T cell receptor beta chains from one sample, sequenced in a study of blood T cell repertoires in COVID-19. The data were produced by immunoSEQ multiplex PCR, yet TCRdb's version contains in-frame clones alone and is incomplete. There are approximately 54,000 clones in the sample; roughly 76% occur only once, and 5% to 6.5% lies in the top ten. The material sequenced was peripheral blood. The receptors here all came from an older woman with acute or convalescent COVID-19. Both conserved end residues are part of each CDR3. D genes are given only for firm matches. Size is omitted from some rows. Given values are once, few, many or a class for expanded clones.

CDR3nt: TGTGCCAGCAGCCATCCGGTCAACGAGCAGTACTTC
CDR3aa: CASSHPVNEQYF
d_gene: .
j_gene: TRBJ2-7
abundance: .
v_gene: TRBV7-2

CDR3nt: TGTGCCAGCGGGACAGAAGAAAAACTGTTTTTT
CDR3aa: CASGTEEKLFF
d_gene: TRBD1
j_gene: TRBJ1-4
abundance: .
v_gene: TRBV28

CDR3nt: TGCAGCGTTGAGGCCGGACTCTATGGCTACACCTTC
CDR3aa: CSVEAGLYGYTF
d_gene: .
j_gene: TRBJ1-2
abundance: .
v_gene: TRBV29-1

CDR3nt: TGTGCCAGCAGAGATAACAGGGGGCTAACAGATACGCAGTATTTT
CDR3aa: CASRDNRGLTDTQYF
d_gene: TRBD1
j_gene: TRBJ2-3
abundance: .
v_gene: TRBV3-1/TRBV3-2

CDR3nt: TGCGCCAGCAGGCCTGACCTAGCGGGAGGCTCCTACGAGCAGTACTTC
CDR3aa: CASRPDLAGGSYEQYF
d_gene: TRBD2
j_gene: TRBJ2-7
abundance: .
v_gene: TRBV5-1

CDR3nt: TGTGCCAGTAGTATTGAGCGGGCCCTGATTTACAATGAGCAGTTCTTC
CDR3aa: CASSIERALIYNEQFF
d_gene: .
j_gene: TRBJ2-1
abundance: .
v_gene: TRBV19

CDR3nt: TGTGCCAGCTCACCACCGAGCGGAACCTCTAATGAAAAACTGTTTTTT
CDR3aa: CASSPPSGTSNEKLFF
d_gene: .
j_gene: TRBJ1-4
abundance: few
v_gene: TRBV18

CDR3nt: TGTGCCAGCAGCGTAGGGGTACGGGGGGTATCCTACGAGCAGTACTTC
CDR3aa: CASSVGVRGVSYEQYF
d_gene: TRBD2
j_gene: TRBJ2-7
abundance: few
v_gene: TRBV9

CDR3nt: TGTGCCAGCAGCCCCCCTCAGAGGGAGGGGATATACGAGCAGTACTTC
CDR3aa: CASSPPQREGIYEQYF
d_gene: TRBD2
j_gene: TRBJ2-7
abundance: .
v_gene: TRBV3-1/TRBV3-2

CDR3nt: TGTGCCAGCAGCGAGGACAGGGGAACTGAAGCTTTCTTT
CDR3aa: CASSEDRGTEAFF
d_gene: TRBD1
j_gene: TRBJ1-1
abundance: .
v_gene: TRBV9

CDR3nt: TGCGCCAGCAGTGAGGCCCGGACAGGGCTCGGGAACACCGGGGAGCTGTTTTTT
CDR3aa: CASSEARTGLGNTGELFF
d_gene: TRBD1
j_gene: TRBJ2-2
abundance: .
v_gene: TRBV10-1

CDR3nt: TGTGCCAGCGGGCTGAGACAGGTGAACACTGAAGCTTTCTTT
CDR3aa: CASGLRQVNTEAFF
d_gene: .
j_gene: TRBJ1-1
abundance: few
v_gene: TRBV2

CDR3nt: TGTGCCAGTAGTCGAGGACAGGGCCATAGCAATCAGCCCCAGCATTTT
CDR3aa: CASSRGQGHSNQPQHF
d_gene: TRBD1
j_gene: TRBJ1-5
abundance: once
v_gene: TRBV19

CDR3nt: TGTGCCAGCAGCTTAGATGGGGCGACAGGCTTTGGCACCATATATTTT
CDR3aa: CASSLDGATGFGTIYF
d_gene: .
j_gene: TRBJ1-3
abundance: .
v_gene: TRBV7-2

CDR3nt: TGTGCCAGCAGCGTAACGGGGGATGAGCAGTTCTTC
CDR3aa: CASSVTGDEQFF
d_gene: .
j_gene: TRBJ2-1
abundance: .
v_gene: TRBV11-3

CDR3nt: TGTGCCAGCAGTGAAGCGCTTCTAGGGGGGGGCAATGAGCAGTTCTTC
CDR3aa: CASSEALLGGGNEQFF
d_gene: .
j_gene: TRBJ2-1
abundance: .
v_gene: TRBV6-1

CDR3nt: TGTGCCAGCAGGAGGACTACTTTCTACGAGCAGTACTTC
CDR3aa: CASRRTTFYEQYF
d_gene: .
j_gene: TRBJ2-7
abundance: once
v_gene: TRBV27

CDR3nt: TGTGCCAGCTCCCCCCAAAGACTAGCGAACTCCTACAATGAGCAGTTCTTC
CDR3aa: CASSPQRLANSYNEQFF
d_gene: TRBD2
j_gene: TRBJ2-1
abundance: .
v_gene: TRBV18

CDR3nt: TGTGCCAGCAGCCGGGGCCTGTACTACACCTTC
CDR3aa: CASSRGLYYTF
d_gene: .
j_gene: TRBJ1-2
abundance: .
v_gene: TRBV14

CDR3nt: TGTGCCAGCAGCTTACGGGGGACTAGGCAAGACACCGGGGAGCTGTTTTTT
CDR3aa: CASSLRGTRQDTGELFF
d_gene: TRBD2
j_gene: TRBJ2-2
abundance: .
v_gene: TRBV7-7

CDR3nt: TGTGCCAGCAGTCCACGGGACATTCAGTACTTC
CDR3aa: CASSPRDIQYF
d_gene: .
j_gene: TRBJ2-4
abundance: .
v_gene: TRBV6-6

CDR3nt: TGTGCCACCAGCAGACCGGGACAGGGAGGCCAAGAGACCCAGTACTTC
CDR3aa: CATSRPGQGGQETQYF
d_gene: TRBD1
j_gene: TRBJ2-5
abundance: .
v_gene: TRBV15

CDR3nt: TGTGCCAGCAGCGTCGCAGACAGGAATCGGATGAACACTGAAGCTTTCTTT
CDR3aa: CASSVADRNRMNTEAFF
d_gene: .
j_gene: TRBJ1-1
abundance: few
v_gene: TRBV9

CDR3nt: TGCAGTGCTCAAGGGGCCGGGGAGCTGTTTTTT
CDR3aa: CSAQGAGELFF
d_gene: .
j_gene: TRBJ2-2
abundance: .
v_gene: TRBV20-1

CDR3nt: TGTGCCGTAAGGGCACAGGAACCGAACACTGAAGCTTTCTTT
CDR3aa: CAVRAQEPNTEAFF
d_gene: .
j_gene: TRBJ1-1
abundance: once
v_gene: TRBV27

CDR3nt: TGTGCCACCGGGGGGGGCAGGGTTGGCTACACCTTC
CDR3aa: CATGGGRVGYTF
d_gene: .
j_gene: TRBJ1-2
abundance: .
v_gene: TRBV28

CDR3nt: TGTGCCAGCAGCATACAGGGACGGAACGGAAACACCATATATTTT
CDR3aa: CASSIQGRNGNTIYF
d_gene: .
j_gene: TRBJ1-3
abundance: .
v_gene: TRBV7-9

CDR3nt: TGTGCCAGCAGCTCAATAGCGGGGGGCACCGGGGAGCTGTTTTTT
CDR3aa: CASSSIAGGTGELFF
d_gene: TRBD2
j_gene: TRBJ2-2
abundance: .
v_gene: TRBV7-3

CDR3nt: TGTGCCAGTAACTCCGAGACAGGGGTTGTCTCTGGAAACACCATATATTTT
CDR3aa: CASNSETGVVSGNTIYF
d_gene: TRBD1
j_gene: TRBJ1-3
abundance: .
v_gene: TRBV19

CDR3nt: TGTGCCAGCAGCGCAACAGGGAGAGGGGAAAAACTGTTTTTT
CDR3aa: CASSATGRGEKLFF
d_gene: .
j_gene: TRBJ1-4
abundance: few
v_gene: TRBV9

CDR3nt: TGTGCCAGCAGTTTATGGGGAGAAGGCTCACCCCTCCACTTT
CDR3aa: CASSLWGEGSPLHF
d_gene: .
j_gene: TRBJ1-6
abundance: .
v_gene: TRBV27